The T cell receptor beta chain under discussion was sequenced for a study of cytomegalovirus exposure and HLA in healthy donors. The primer mix had 60 Vbeta and 13 Jbeta primers. Generated by immunoSEQ multiplex PCR, the TCRdb table keeps only in-frame clones and is missing some. The sample records approximately 170,000 clones, around three quarters being singletons. Whole-study results and caveats: In a later analysis, TCR association rates varied by HLA locus: DRB1 most, HLA-C fewest.

In the case of this clone: The antigen is unknown.

Trimming removed 0 bases from V and 3 bases from J, with 12 bases in between. Germline lookup yields CDR1 MNHEY and CDR2 SVGAGI. This CDR3 contains 15 residues. The rearrangement joins TRBV6-5 to TRBJ2-7; D is possibly TRBD1 (5 bases). This clonotype was sampled from a woman between 35 and 50 years old in good health and CMV-seronegative. The sequencing sample was made of PBMCs. CDR3 sequence (DNA): TGTGCCAGCAGTTACTCAATCAGGGATCGCTACGAGCAGTACTTC. It encodes CASSYSIRDRYEQYF.